A single sample gave rise to the 25 T cell receptor beta chains below, sequenced in a study of cytomegalovirus exposure and HLA in healthy donors. The PCR used 60 Vbeta and 13 Jbeta primers. The data were produced by immunoSEQ multiplex PCR, yet TCRdb's version contains in-frame clones alone and is incomplete. The table has tens of thousands of clones, 75% to 85% seen once. The material sequenced was PBMCs. The receptor set was obtained from a man aged 45-65 years in good health and CMV-seropositive.

About this clone itself: A read error may produce the germline difference seen at one junction end. The chain carries TRBV6-1 and TRBJ2-7; D ambiguous. Per germline, CDR1 MNHNS and CDR2 SASEGT. The CDR3 is 13 amino acids. The CDR3 sequence: CASSEDRYYGQYF. The CDR3 bases are TGTGCCAGCAGTGAAGATAGATACTACGGGCAGTACTTC.

The genes are TRBV4-1 and TRBJ2-3, with 7 positions matching TRBD2. The V gene's germline CDR1 is MGHRA and CDR2 YSYEKL. V gave up 0 bases and J gave up 4 bases; unmatched junction bases: 10. The CDR3 runs to 17 residues. This chain's CDR3 is CASSQEGGGPGADTQYF. The CDR3 region has the DNA TGCGCCAGCAGCCAAGAGGGGGGAGGGCCTGGCGCAGATACGCAGTATTTT.

The count of this clone is one. The rearrangement uses TRBV7-2 and TRBJ2-1; 13 bases match TRBD2. Germline assignment: CDR1 SGHTA and CDR2 FQGNSA. Trimming removed 5 bases from V and 6 bases from J; junction bases left unmatched: 7. This CDR3 contains 16 residues. CDR3 sequence (DNA): TGTGCCAGCAGCCCAAGGACTAGCGGGAGTCCCAATGAGCAGTTCTTC. Its translation is CASSPRTSGSPNEQFF.

This clone has just a few counts. Other DNA sequences within the sample encode an identical CDR3. The chain recombines TRBV19 with TRBJ2-7; D is possibly TRBD2 (6 bases). This CDR3 has 12 residues. The V gene's germline CDR1 is LNHDA and CDR2 SQIVND (reference sequence). The ends were cut back, 5 bases at V and 6 bases at J, with 11 bases in the middle. This CDR3 is CASSPPGGEQYF. The CDR3 nucleotides are TGTGCCAGTAGTCCCCCCGGGGGCGAGCAGTACTTC.

As for this clone: One end of the junction is discordant with germline, which a read error may explain. The rearrangement uses TRBV7-9 and TRBJ2-1; 8 bases agree with TRBD2. Germline CDR1 SEHNR, CDR2 FQNEAQ (reference sequence). The CDR3 consists of 17 residues. CDR3 coding DNA: TGTTCCAGCAGCCCCCGGGATAGCGGGATCTCCTACAATGAGCAGTTCTTC. It is translated as CSSSPRDSGISYNEQFF.

The chain employs TRBV10-2 and TRBJ1-5; 8 bases line up with TRBD1. V shed 6 bases, J shed 6 bases, and the junction held 4 bases outside the gene matches. Germline V gene sequence: CDR1 WSHSY, CDR2 SAAADI. The CDR3 extends over 13 amino acids. CDR3 DNA sequence: TGCGCCAGCAGAGGACAGGGTGGTCAGCCCCAGCATTTT. It is translated as CASRGQGGQPQHF.

The gene calls are TRBV7-8 and TRBJ2-5, with D tentatively TRBD1 (6 bases). Trimming pared 3 bases from V and 3 bases from J, leaving 17 bases between. This CDR3 region has 16 residues. Looked up from germline, CDR1 is SGHVS and CDR2 is FQNEAQ. The DNA of the CDR3 is TGTGCCAGCAGCTTTCCACCCGCCAGGGGTGAAGAGACCCAGTACTTC. Residues: CASSFPPARGEETQYF.

This chain uses TRBV18 with TRBJ1-2; 8 bases are a match to TRBD1. The germline V gene encodes CDR1 KGHSH and CDR2 LQKENI. The junction had 9 bases not matched to a gene; V was cut back by 2 bases and J by 7 bases. The CDR3 contains 15 residues. CDR3 sequence (DNA): TGTGCCAGCTCACCATTCCGACAGGGGCATGGTGGCTACACCTTC. This codes for CASSPFRQGHGGYTF.

This clone has a single count. The genes are TRBV23-1 and TRBJ1-1; D gene uncertain. TRBV23-1 is recorded as an ORF, its role being uncertain. The CDR3 covers 16 residues. Trimming shortened V by 1 base and J by 1 base, and 13 bases separated the two germline ends. For the CDR3, the DNA is TGCGCCAGCAGTCAATTTCAAGGACGGGAGAACACTGAAGCTTTCTTT. It yields the protein CASSQFQGRENTEAFF.

The genes are TRBV9 and TRBJ2-7; 9 bases line up with TRBD2. This CDR3 has 15 amino acids. Germline CDR1 SGDLS, CDR2 YYNGEE. J gave up 2 bases and V 0 bases, and 3 bases lay outside the gene matches. In nucleotides, the CDR3 is TGTGCCAGCAGCGTAGGGACTAGCGCTACCTACGAGCAGTACTTC. It encodes CASSVGTSATYEQYF.

The genes are TRBV29-1 and TRBJ1-1, with D possibly TRBD1 on 6 matching bases. The germline gives CDR1 SQVTM, CDR2 ANQGSEA. The CDR3 contains 14 residues. The V and J ends lost 3 bases and 4 bases respectively, with 15 bases between them. Here the CDR3 DNA reads TGCAGCGTTGAGCCGGGTGGGGGCGGCACTGAAGCTTTCTTT. Its translation is CSVEPGGGGTEAFF.

This chain's CDR3 is CASSPGQTAYGYTF. CDR3 DNA sequence: TGTGCCAGCAGCCCGGGACAGACAGCCTATGGCTACACCTTC. V gene TRBV6-5 combines with J gene TRBJ1-2; 7 bases align to TRBD1. With 6 bases clipped from V and 4 bases from J, the junction kept 8 bases outside the gene matches. CDR1 MNHEY and CDR2 SVGAGI come from the germline V gene. This CDR3 is 14 amino acids long.

The J gene is TRBJ2-1, the V gene TRBV4-1, with D perhaps TRBD2 (5 bases). The germline V and J ends were trimmed by 0 bases and 6 bases, with 12 bases remaining between them. The germline gives CDR1 MGHRA, CDR2 YSYEKL. The CDR3 sequence is 15 residues long. CDR3 sequence reads: CASSQDLGNPNEQFF. The CDR3 DNA is TGCGCCAGCAGCCAAGATCTCGGGAACCCCAATGAGCAGTTCTTC.

V is TRBV14 and J is TRBJ2-5; a weak D match, TRBD2 (6 bases). Trimming left V 1 base short and J 5 bases short, with 17 bases between. Germline V gives CDR1 SGHDN, CDR2 FVKESK. This CDR3 contains 16 residues. CDR3 sequence reads: CASSQAGGTPAETQYF. The CDR3 DNA sequence: TGTGCCAGCAGCCAAGCCGGCGGGACCCCAGCGGAGACCCAGTACTTC.

This chain joins TRBV27 and TRBJ2-6, with D possibly matching TRBD2 (6 bases). V gave up 6 bases and J gave up 1 base, with 16 bases separating them. This CDR3 is 17 amino acids long. The germline V gene encodes CDR1 MNHEY and CDR2 SMNVEV (reference sequence). CDR3 DNA: TGTGCCAGCAGCCCCTGGGACTTTCGTTCTGGGGCCAACGTCCTGACTTTC. Its translation is CASSPWDFRSGANVLTF.

A single count supports this clone. The chain uses TRBV9 and TRBJ2-5, with TRBD1 matching over 8 bases. J lost 0 bases, V lost 3 bases, and 4 bases had no gene match. This CDR3 spans 15 amino acids. Germline V gives CDR1 SGDLS, CDR2 YYNGEE. The DNA of the CDR3 is TGTGCCAGCAGCGGCCTGGGACAGGACCAAGAGACCCAGTACTTC. As protein: CASSGLGQDQETQYF.

CDR3 residues: CASIRGTATLGYTF. As DNA, the CDR3 is TGTGCCAGCATCCGCGGGACAGCGACCCTGGGCTACACCTTC. The chain uses TRBV7-9 and TRBJ1-2; TRBD1 aligns across 7 bases. Per the germline V gene, CDR1 is SEHNR and CDR2 is FQNEAQ (reference sequence). After removal of 7 bases from V and 8 bases from J, the junction contained 13 bases not matched to a gene. The CDR3 consists of 14 residues.

The chain recombines TRBV5-4 with TRBJ2-3; 9 positions agree with TRBD2. Per the germline V gene, CDR1 is SGHNT and CDR2 is YYREEE (reference sequence). V lost 4 bases to trimming and J lost 2 bases; unmatched junction nucleotides: 5. The CDR3 spans 15 residues. CDR3 protein: CASSARLAATDTQYF. DNA for the CDR3: TGTGCCAGCAGCGCGCGACTAGCGGCCACAGATACGCAGTATTTT.

This clone was counted between two and nine times. The CDR3 region is CASSYLPGGNYGYTF. CDR3 coding DNA: TGTGCCAGCAGTTACCTCCCGGGAGGGAACTATGGCTACACCTTC. This chain joins TRBV6-5 and TRBJ1-2; D unresolved. The CDR3 is made up of 15 amino acids. Germline V gene data show CDR1 as MNHEY and CDR2 as SVGAGI. Trimming took off 2 bases at V and 2 bases at J, with 12 bases between the two ends.

This chain uses TRBV4-1 with TRBJ2-4, with 8 bases identical to TRBD1. CDR3 length: 16 residues. In germline, CDR1 is MGHRA, CDR2 YSYEKL. V was pared by 1 base and J by 5 bases, with 7 bases of the junction left unmatched. The CDR3 reads CASSQGDRLGENIQYF. The CDR3 nucleotides read TGCGCCAGCAGCCAAGGGGACAGGCTCGGTGAAAACATTCAGTACTTC.

V and J are TRBV1 and TRBJ2-1; the table assigns TRBD2, which was not confirmed against the DNA. TRBV1 is a pseudogene segment. The CDR3 totals 18 residues. CDR3 sequence: CTSSQDNYLPLPSNEQFF. DNA for the CDR3: TGCACCAGCAGCCAAGATAACTATCTCCCTCTCCCAAGCAATGAGCAGTTCTTC.

This sequence joins TRBV7-9 and TRBJ2-3; TRBD2 is a possible D gene (6 bases). Germline CDR1 and CDR2: SEHNR and FQNEAQ (reference sequence). The V end lost 0 bases, the J end lost 2 bases, and 12 bases lay between the germline ends. The CDR3 has 16 amino acids. CDR3 loop: CASSLAASAPTDTQYF. The DNA for the CDR3 is TGTGCCAGCAGCTTAGCCGCTAGCGCACCCACAGATACGCAGTATTTT.

This chain uses TRBV4-2 with TRBJ1-3, with D unresolved. Trimming took 0 bases from V and 5 from J, leaving 8 bases between them. CDR3 length: 14 amino acids. Germline CDR1 reads LGHNA; CDR2 reads YNFKEQ. The CDR3 sequence is CASSQDKTRNTIYF. CDR3 sequence (DNA): TGTGCCAGCAGCCAAGATAAAACACGAAACACCATATATTTT.

The chain couples TRBV21-1 to TRBJ1-1; the D call in the table, TRBD1, was not verified against the DNA. TRBV21-1 is a known pseudogene. This CDR3 has 15 residues. This CDR3 is CASSSGTGMNTEAFF. CDR3 coding DNA: TGTGCCAGCAGCTCTGGGACAGGGATGAACACTGAAGCTTTCTTT.

The CDR3 reads CASSGRGRLGIITHLGELFF. CDR3 in DNA: TGTGCCAGCAGCGGCAGGGGGCGCTTAGGGATCATAACCCACCTCGGGGAGCTGTTTTTT. This sequence joins TRBV9 and TRBJ2-2; 8 bases agree with TRBD1. The CDR3 covers 20 residues. Looked up from germline, CDR1 is SGDLS and CDR2 is YYNGEE. Germline trimming cut 3 bases from V and 7 bases from J; bases unmatched to any gene: 23.